The next 15 T cell receptor beta chains were all read from a single sample in a study of blood T cells in healthy people across ages. It was with a sample-barcoded 5' primer and a J-beta primer mix that a second PCR of about 6 to 12 cycles was run. A single record per CDR3 protein comes from TCRdb applying MiXCR to the 5' RACE reads. The table lists roughly 800,000 distinct CDR3 sequences, about 53% of them singletons. Sequencing input: blood. Receptors originate from a man aged 80 or over in good health.

V gene TRBV20-1 combines with J gene TRBJ2-1, with D tentatively TRBD2 (6 bases). In germline, CDR1 is DFQATT, CDR2 SNEGSKA (reference sequence). Trimming took 6 bases from V and 4 from J, leaving 13 bases between them. This CDR3 contains 13 residues. The CDR3 sequence is CSAGGARYNEQFF. CDR3 bases: TGCAGTGCAGGAGGGGCGCGGTACAATGAGCAGTTCTTC.

The chain has TRBV7-8 and TRBJ2-7; D might be TRBD1 (6 bases). V gave up 3 bases and J gave up 7 bases, with 22 bases separating them. CDR1 is SGHVS and CDR2 is FQNEAQ in the germline V gene. The CDR3 is made up of 16 amino acids. Here the CDR3 reads CASSFRLGQTLGEQYF. Here the CDR3 DNA reads TGTGCCAGCAGCTTCCGTCTTGGACAGACCCTGGGGGAGCAGTACTTC.

The chain has TRBV2 and TRBJ1-2; TRBD1 agrees at 9 bases. Losses at the gene ends were 6 bases for V and 5 bases for J; bases not matched to a gene: 7. The V gene's germline CDR1 is SNHLY and CDR2 FYNNEI. CDR3 size: 14 residues. CDR3 nucleotide sequence: TGTGCCAGCAGGAGGGACAGGGAAGGATATGGCTACACCTTC. This translates into CASRRDREGYGYTF.

The chain recombines TRBV11-1 with TRBJ2-1; 8 nucleotides match TRBD2. The germline gives CDR1 SGHAT, CDR2 FQDESV (reference sequence). The CDR3 sequence is 16 residues long. The J segment lost 9 bases and the V segment lost 5 bases, leaving 15 bases of the junction unmatched. The CDR3: CASSNDRLARGGEQFF. The CDR3 nucleotides are TGTGCCAGCAGCAACGATCGACTAGCGCGAGGGGGTGAGCAGTTCTTC.

The chain employs TRBV20-1 and TRBJ2-2, with 8 bases matching TRBD2. After removal of 2 bases from V and 4 bases from J, the junction contained 6 bases not matched to a gene. This CDR3 is built from 15 residues. Germline lookup yields CDR1 DFQATT and CDR2 SNEGSKA (reference sequence). The CDR3 coding sequence is TGCAGTGCTAGAAAGAGCGGGAGCGTCACCGGGGAGCTGTTTTTT. It specifies CSARKSGSVTGELFF.

This clonotype came up a few times. The CDR3: CASSFNPTYEQYF. Here the CDR3 DNA reads TGTGCCAGCAGCTTCAACCCTACCTACGAGCAGTACTTC. This chain links TRBV11-2 with TRBJ2-7, with D unclear. V gave up 3 bases and J gave up 2 bases, with 8 bases separating them. This CDR3 is 13 amino acids long. The germline CDR1 and CDR2 sequences are SGHAT and FQNNGV.

Here the CDR3 reads CSARDRVTWSTDTQYF. The DNA for the CDR3 is TGCAGTGCTAGAGATAGGGTAACATGGAGCACAGATACGCAGTATTTT. The rearrangement joins TRBV20-1 to TRBJ2-3; D is unclear. The CDR3 is 16 residues long. V was cut by 0 bases and J by 0 bases, with 13 bases left in between. Germline CDR1 and CDR2: DFQATT and SNEGSKA (reference sequence).

This clonotype was recorded at least ten times. The chain combines TRBV7-2 with TRBJ2-3; 7 bases are a match to TRBD2. CDR3 length: 16 amino acids. The germline V gene has CDR1 SGHTA and CDR2 FQGNSA. Trimming cost V 1 base and J 6 bases; bases outside gene matches: 10. CDR3 sequence: CASSLVAGAQVDTQYF. The CDR3 DNA sequence: TGTGCCAGCAGCTTAGTGGCGGGAGCACAAGTCGATACGCAGTATTTT.

The chain recombines TRBV4-1 with TRBJ2-1; D ambiguous. Germline assignment: CDR1 MGHRA and CDR2 YSYEKL. Trimming removed 2 bases from V and 6 bases from J, with 23 bases in between. This CDR3 is built from 18 residues. In DNA form, the CDR3 reads TGCGCCAGCAGCCAACCTGCCCAAGCGAGTCGGTTCCCCAATGAGCAGTTCTTC. Encoded protein: CASSQPAQASRFPNEQFF.

The CDR3 DNA is TGTGCCAGCAGCTTAGAAAGAGATGCCTTCTACGAGCAGTACTTC. Translation: CASSLERDAFYEQYF. The chain combines TRBV11-1 with TRBJ2-5; no clear D. The J call is uncertain, as TRBJ2-7 better fits the DNA end. Germline V lookup: CDR1 SGHAT, CDR2 FQDESV (reference sequence). This CDR3 is built from 15 residues.

The gene calls are TRBV9 and TRBJ2-3; a possible D gene is TRBD2 (6 bases). The ends were cut back, 3 bases at V and 3 bases at J, with 11 bases in the middle. CDR3 size: 14 residues. Germline CDR1 is SGDLS and CDR2 is YYNGEE. This CDR3 reads CASSDGEVTDTQYF. The DNA for the CDR3 is TGTGCCAGCAGCGACGGGGAGGTAACAGATACGCAGTATTTT.

This chain connects TRBV18 to TRBJ2-3; D uncertain. From germline, CDR1 is KGHSH and CDR2 LQKENI. V was clipped by 3 bases and J by 6 bases, with 13 bases between them. There are 14 residues in the CDR3. CDR3 DNA sequence: TGTGCCAGCTCACCGGTTTTAGCCGACGATACGCAGTATTTT. It codes for CASSPVLADDTQYF.

The genes are TRBV5-1 and TRBJ2-7, with D perhaps matching TRBD1 or TRBD2 (5 bases each). The CDR3 is 15 residues long. Germline values: CDR1 SGHRS, CDR2 YFSETQ. V shed 3 bases and J shed 1 base, with 14 bases lying between them. CDR3 nucleotides: TGCGCCAGCAGCTCGGGGCTCGGGCCATCCTACGAGCAGTACTTC. Translated, it gives CASSSGLGPSYEQYF. Full variable domain (rest looked up from reference TRBV5-1 and TRBJ2-7): KAGVTQTPRYLIKTRGQQVTLSCSPISGHRSVSWYQQTPGQGLQFLFEYFSETQRNKGNFPGRFSGRQFSNSRSEMNVSTLELGDSALYLCASSSGLGPSYEQYFGPGTRLTVT.

In this sample, this clonotype turned up once. CDR3 sequence (DNA): TGCGCCAGCAGCCAAGAGGCGACAGGGACCTACAATGAGCAGTTCTTC. Translation gives CASSQEATGTYNEQFF. This chain connects TRBV4-1 to TRBJ2-1; 7 nucleotides match TRBD1. The length of the CDR3 is 16 residues. Per germline, CDR1 MGHRA and CDR2 YSYEKL. The trim removed 0 bases at V and 2 bases at J, leaving 4 bases unmatched.

This clonotype was counted at least ten times. The chain couples TRBV20-1 to TRBJ2-3; TRBD2 agrees at 11 bases. V lost 3 bases to trimming and J lost 14 bases; unmatched junction nucleotides: 19. The CDR3 loop spans 16 amino acids. Germline assignment: CDR1 DFQATT and CDR2 SNEGSKA (reference sequence). CDR3 in DNA: TGCAGTGCTAGCCCCGGACTAGCGGGCTCAGGGGGGGACGCGTATTTT. Its protein product is CSASPGLAGSGGDAYF.